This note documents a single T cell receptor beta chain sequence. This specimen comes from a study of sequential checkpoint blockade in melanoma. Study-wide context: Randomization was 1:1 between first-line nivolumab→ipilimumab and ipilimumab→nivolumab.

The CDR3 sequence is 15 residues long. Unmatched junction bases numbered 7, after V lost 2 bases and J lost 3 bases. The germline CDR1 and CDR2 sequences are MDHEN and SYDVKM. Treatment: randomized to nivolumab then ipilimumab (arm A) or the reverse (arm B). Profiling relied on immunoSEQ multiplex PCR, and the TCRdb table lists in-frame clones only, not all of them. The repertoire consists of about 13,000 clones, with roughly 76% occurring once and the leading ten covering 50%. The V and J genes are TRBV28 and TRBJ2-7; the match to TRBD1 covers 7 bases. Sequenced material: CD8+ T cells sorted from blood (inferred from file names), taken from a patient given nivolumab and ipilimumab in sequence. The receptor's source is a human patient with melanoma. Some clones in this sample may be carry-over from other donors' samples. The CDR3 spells CASSLLGGPNYEQYF. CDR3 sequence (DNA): TGTGCCAGCAGTTTACTAGGGGGCCCCAACTACGAGCAGTACTTC. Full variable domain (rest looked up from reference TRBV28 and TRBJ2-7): DVKVTQSSRYLVKRTGEKVFLECVQDMDHENMFWYRQDPGLGLRLIYFSYDVKMKEKGDIPEGYSVSREKKERFSLILESASTNQTSMYLCASSLLGGPNYEQYFGPGTRLTVT.